The T cell receptor beta chain under discussion was sequenced for a study of blood T cell repertoires in COVID-19. On the study more broadly: The origin of the acute and convalescent COVID-19 samples was the United States, Italy and Spain. PBMCs, B-cell-depleted T cells, or T cells were the source of the cDNA or gDNA that made up the material.

Germline V gives CDR1 SGDLS, CDR2 YYNGEE. The CDR3 runs 16 residues. V gave up 4 bases and J gave up 0 bases; unmatched junction bases: 7. In the authors' methods: Researchers report that nucleated cell counts were estimated from reference gene primer amplification. Sequencing was performed with immunoSEQ multiplex PCR; in TCRdb, only in-frame clones are kept and a portion is missing. V and J calls plus clone size are reproduced from that table; the DNA served to infer D and trimming. The data hold hundreds of thousands of clones, with 70% to 90% observed a single time. This chain joins TRBV9 and TRBJ2-1; 7 nucleotides agree with TRBD2. This sequence was found in a woman aged 35 to 49 who had recovered from COVID-19. What was sequenced was peripheral blood. In DNA, the CDR3 is TGTGCCAGCAGCCCCCGACTAGCCGGCTCCTACAATGAGCAGTTCTTC. This sequence encodes CASSPRLAGSYNEQFF.